Below, 24 T cell receptor beta chains from the same sample are listed, as sequenced in a study of Graves' ophthalmopathy and Graves' hyperthyroidism. TCR beta CDR3 amplification used RNA transcripts. HTBI-primed RT-PCR formed the first round, and a multiplex PCR formed the second. MiXCR was run by TCRdb on the multiplex PCR reads, yielding one entry per CDR3 protein. This sample has some 150,000 distinct CDR3 sequences, with just under 40% found just once. Source material: peripheral blood. Every receptor here comes from a man aged 25-40 years with Graves' ophthalmopathy.

J is TRBJ2-5 and V is TRBV28; weak D call: TRBD2 (6 bases). The length of the CDR3 is 16 residues. Germline assignment: CDR1 MDHEN and CDR2 SYDVKM. V was clipped by 4 bases and J by 0 bases, with 15 bases between them. The CDR3 sequence is CASSSYVRGNQETQYF. CDR3 bases: TGTGCCAGCAGTTCCTACGTACGGGGGAACCAAGAGACCCAGTACTTC.

This clonotype has at least ten counts. V and J are TRBV7-2 and TRBJ2-7, with D uncertain. Germline-derived CDR1 and CDR2 are SGHTA and FQGNSA. The CDR3 is made up of 15 amino acids. The V and J ends lost 6 bases and 5 bases respectively, with 20 bases between them. This chain's CDR3 is CASSSFWGNWDEQYF. The CDR3 DNA is TGTGCCAGCAGTTCATTCTGGGGAAATTGGGACGAGCAGTACTTC.

The chain uses TRBV5-1 and TRBJ1-6; no reliable D call. The CDR3 is 15 residues long. Germline assignment: CDR1 SGHRS and CDR2 YFSETQ. Deletions cut 0 bases from V and 5 bases from J, with 9 bases between. CDR3 nucleotides: TGCGCCAGCAGCTTGGCCGTCGGAAATAATTCACCCCTCCACTTT. Encoded protein: CASSLAVGNNSPLHF.

This clonotype has ten or more counts. V is TRBV6-2 or TRBV6-3 and J is TRBJ1-5; no firm D call. With 6 bases removed from V and 9 bases from J, the gap between germline ends came to 3 bases. The CDR3 spans 9 residues. Germline CDR1 MNHEY, CDR2 SVGEGT. CDR3 amino acids: CASSPPQHF. The CDR3 DNA follows: TGTGCCAGCAGCCCGCCCCAGCATTTT.

This clonotype occurred many times. The CDR3 protein is CASSLTSNQPQHF. In DNA, the CDR3 is TGTGCCAGCAGTTTAACTAGCAATCAGCCCCAGCATTTT. The chain carries TRBV12-3 or TRBV12-4 and TRBJ1-5; D unresolved. There are 13 residues in the CDR3. Trimming removed 2 bases at V and 0 bases at J, with 2 bases between.

This clonotype has a count of ten or more. The genes are TRBV20-1 and TRBJ2-5, with no clear D. In germline, CDR1 is DFQATT, CDR2 SNEGSKA (reference sequence). V lost 7 bases to trimming and J lost 1 base, with 10 bases between them. This CDR3 spans 12 amino acids. CDR3 nucleotides: TGCAGTGTCACAGCTACCCAAGAGACCCAGTACTTC. Residues: CSVTATQETQYF.

There are many counts of this clonotype. The gene calls are TRBV20-1 and TRBJ1-1; TRBD1 agrees at 9 bases. V trimming: 2 bases; J trimming: 5 bases; junction bases outside the gene matches: 6. CDR1 DFQATT and CDR2 SNEGSKA come from the germline V gene (reference sequence). This CDR3 is built from 14 residues. CDR3 residues: CSARTGGSGTEAFF. The CDR3 DNA follows: TGCAGTGCTAGAACAGGGGGCTCAGGGACTGAAGCTTTCTTT.

About this clonotype: The junction departs from germline at one end; a sequencing error may be responsible. The rearrangement uses TRBV20-1 and TRBJ1-5, with no clear D. Germline values: CDR1 DFQATT, CDR2 SNEGSKA (reference sequence). The CDR3 runs 13 residues. CDR3: CSAKTWTNQLQHF. Written as DNA, the CDR3 is TGCAGTGCGAAGACCTGGACCAATCAGCTCCAGCATTTT.

The chain links TRBV12-3 or TRBV12-4 to TRBJ2-7; D possibly corresponds to TRBD2 (6 bases). Deletions cut 5 bases from V and 0 bases from J, with 11 bases between. The CDR3 extends over 14 amino acids. This CDR3 reads CASSPGLHSYEQYF. CDR3 nucleotides: TGTGCCAGCAGTCCGGGACTTCACTCCTACGAGCAGTACTTC.

This clonotype was detected many times. The V call is TRBV6-1, the J call TRBJ2-5; 7 bases line up with TRBD2. Germline values: CDR1 MNHNS, CDR2 SASEGT. With 5 bases clipped from V and 0 bases from J, the junction kept 6 bases outside the gene matches. CDR3 length: 15 residues. DNA for the CDR3: TGTGCCAGCAGTCTAACTAGCGACTACCAAGAGACCCAGTACTTC. Protein sequence: CASSLTSDYQETQYF.

The chain has TRBV28 and TRBJ1-5, with D unclear. The CDR3 is made up of 14 amino acids. V lost 2 bases to trimming and J lost 6 bases, with 11 bases between them. CDR1 and CDR2 (germline): MDHEN, SYDVKM. The CDR3 loop reads CASSLNFWGQPQHF. In DNA, the CDR3 is TGTGCCAGCAGTTTAAACTTTTGGGGTCAGCCCCAGCATTTT.

The chain has TRBV30 and TRBJ2-5, with TRBD1 matching 7 bases. The V segment lost 7 bases and the J segment 5 bases; nucleotides outside the gene matches: 7. Germline V CDR1 and CDR2: GTSNPN, SVGIG (reference sequence). This CDR3 has 12 residues. CDR3 in DNA: TGTGCCTACACAGGGGTGGCGGAGACCCAGTACTTC. The encoded protein is CAYTGVAETQYF. Full variable domain (rest looked up from reference TRBV30 and TRBJ2-5): SQTIHQWPATLVQPVGSPLSLECTVEGTSNPNLYWYRQAAGRGLQLLFYSVGIGQISSEVPQNLSASRPQDRQFILSSKKLLLSDSGFYLCAYTGVAETQYFGPGTRLLVL.

Points on this clonotype: The junction differs from germline at one of its ends, possibly a read error. The chain carries TRBV7-2 and TRBJ1-2; D is uncertain. The CDR3 sequence is 11 residues long. Germline V lookup: CDR1 SGHTA, CDR2 FQGNSA. The CDR3 DNA follows: TGTGCCAGCGGGTTTGAGGGTGGCTGCACCTTC. This encodes CASGFEGGCTF.

For the CDR3, the DNA is TGTGCCAGCAGTTTCGGCATCGCGTCCTTGAACACTGAAGCTTTCTTT. It translates to CASSFGIASLNTEAFF. The genes are TRBV12-3 or TRBV12-4 and TRBJ1-1, with no clear D. The germline V and J ends were trimmed by 3 bases and 0 bases, with 14 bases remaining between them. The CDR3 extends over 16 amino acids.

This clonotype was seen only once. The chain has TRBV12-3 or TRBV12-4 and TRBJ2-2, with TRBD2 matching over 9 bases. Trimming took 6 bases from V and 0 from J; bases not matched to a gene: 5. CDR3 length equals 16 residues. The CDR3, as DNA: TGTGCCAGCAGCCCAAGGACTAGCGCGAACACCGGGGAGCTGTTTTTT. It encodes CASSPRTSANTGELFF.

The V and J genes are TRBV6-1 and TRBJ1-6; D gene uncertain. Trimming removed 5 bases at V and 0 bases at J, with 14 bases between. This CDR3 contains 17 residues. From germline, CDR1 is MNHNS and CDR2 SASEGT. The CDR3 region is CASSPRKGDSYNSPLHF. The CDR3 bases are TGTGCCAGCAGTCCCCGGAAGGGCGACTCCTATAATTCACCCCTCCACTTT.

The chain uses TRBV5-1 and TRBJ2-7, with 7 bases identical to TRBD1. The CDR3 loop spans 14 amino acids. J was trimmed by 5 bases and V by 3 bases; bases with no gene match: 8. Germline V gene sequence: CDR1 SGHRS, CDR2 YFSETQ. The CDR3 DNA is TGCGCCAGCAGCTCCCGGACAGGCAAGAACGAGCAGTACTTC. Protein: CASSSRTGKNEQYF.

V and J are TRBV28 and TRBJ1-2; 8 bases fit TRBD1. This CDR3 contains 14 residues. Germline CDR1 reads MDHEN; CDR2 reads SYDVKM. Trimming at V came to 3 bases and at J to 8 bases, leaving 8 bases not matched to a gene. CDR3 sequence (DNA): TGTGCCAGCAGTTTCCTGACAGGGGTTGACGGCTACACCTTC. Translation gives CASSFLTGVDGYTF.

Many counts were recorded for this clonotype. The rearrangement uses TRBV6-5 and TRBJ1-1; 10 positions agree with TRBD1. CDR3 length: 14 amino acids. With 8 bases clipped from V and 4 bases from J, the junction kept 7 bases outside the gene matches. Germline V gene data show CDR1 as MNHEY and CDR2 as SVGAGI. In DNA, the CDR3 is TGTGCCAGCCTGGGTCGGACAGGGGGCACTGAAGCTTTCTTT. Protein sequence: CASLGRTGGTEAFF.

This clonotype was detected many times. The genes are TRBV7-2 and TRBJ1-1; D remains unclear. In germline, CDR1 is SGHTA, CDR2 FQGNSA. The V end lost 1 base, the J end lost 3 bases, and 6 bases lay between the germline ends. CDR3 length: 13 residues. CDR3 DNA sequence: TGTGCCAGCAGCTTAGAACCCCACACTGAAGCTTTCTTT. It codes for CASSLEPHTEAFF.

At least ten counts were recorded for this clonotype. In nucleotides, the CDR3 is TGTGCCAGCAGTGAAGAAGCGGGAGGGGTGTACGAGCAGTACTTC. Translation gives CASSEEAGGVYEQYF. This chain links TRBV6-1 with TRBJ2-7; 10 bases agree with TRBD2. Germline CDR1 and CDR2: MNHNS and SASEGT. With V trimmed by 1 base and J by 4 bases, 4 bases remained unmatched. The CDR3 has 15 residues.

This clonotype was seen many times. V usage is TRBV25-1 and J usage is TRBJ1-3; tentatively, D is TRBD1 (5 bases). CDR3 length: 12 residues. V lost 6 bases and J lost 10, with 13 bases in between. Germline CDR1 is MGHDK and CDR2 is SYGVNS. The CDR3 DNA follows: TGTGCCAGCAGCCCTTCAGGGATGACCATATATTTT. Its protein product is CASSPSGMTIYF. The variable domain in full, with the rest retrieved from reference TRBV25-1 and TRBJ1-3, is EADIYQTPRYLVIGTGKKITLECSQTMGHDKMYWYQQDPGMELHLIHYSYGVNSTEKGDLSSESTVSRIRTEHFPLTLESARPSHTSQYLCASSPSGMTIYFGEGSWLTVV.

This sequence joins TRBV6-2 or TRBV6-3 and TRBJ1-1, with 9 bases lining up with TRBD1. J was trimmed by 0 bases and V by 2 bases; bases with no gene match: 10. This CDR3 contains 18 residues. Per the germline V gene, CDR1 is MNHEY and CDR2 is SVGEGT. This CDR3 reads CASSYLPGQGVLNTEAFF. In nucleotides, the CDR3 is TGTGCCAGCAGTTACCTACCGGGACAGGGAGTGCTGAACACTGAAGCTTTCTTT.

The sample holds a few counts of this clonotype. A read error is likely, as this CDR3 ends without the conserved phenylalanine or tryptophan. No DNA is shown, since the ends of the CDR3 on it are uncertain; the CDR3 is the one TCRdb lists. The chain couples TRBV6-1 to TRBJ2-7; the D call TRBD2 from the table was never checked on the DNA. The V gene's germline CDR1 is MNHNS and CDR2 SASEGT. The CDR3 length equals 8 residues, ends included. The CDR3 loop is CASSPEAG.